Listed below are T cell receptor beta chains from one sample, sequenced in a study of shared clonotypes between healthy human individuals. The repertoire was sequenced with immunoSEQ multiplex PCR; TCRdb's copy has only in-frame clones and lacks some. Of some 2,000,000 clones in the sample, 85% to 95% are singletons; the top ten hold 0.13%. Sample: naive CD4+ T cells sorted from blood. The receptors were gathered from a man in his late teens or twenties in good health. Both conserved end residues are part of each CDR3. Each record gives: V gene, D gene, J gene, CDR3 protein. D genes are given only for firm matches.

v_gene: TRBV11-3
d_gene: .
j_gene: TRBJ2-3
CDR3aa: CASSPGRRGQSSTDTQYF

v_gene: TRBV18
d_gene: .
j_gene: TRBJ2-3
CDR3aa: CASSPSLDTQYF

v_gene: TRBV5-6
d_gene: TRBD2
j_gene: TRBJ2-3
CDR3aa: CASSLERGGTDTQYF

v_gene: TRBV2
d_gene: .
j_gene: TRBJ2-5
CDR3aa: CASISGLQETQYF

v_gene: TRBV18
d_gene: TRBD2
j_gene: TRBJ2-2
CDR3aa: CASSQLRTSGSSRELFF

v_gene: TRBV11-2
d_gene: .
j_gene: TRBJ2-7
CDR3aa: CASSGTRSYEQYF

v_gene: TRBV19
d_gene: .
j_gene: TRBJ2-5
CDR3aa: CASSPNRETQYF

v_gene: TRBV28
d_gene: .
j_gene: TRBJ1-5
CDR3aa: CASVLQGINQPQHF

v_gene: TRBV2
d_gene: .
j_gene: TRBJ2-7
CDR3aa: CAASLGPTYEQYF

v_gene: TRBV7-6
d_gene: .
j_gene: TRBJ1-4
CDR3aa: CASSLQGGNEKLFF

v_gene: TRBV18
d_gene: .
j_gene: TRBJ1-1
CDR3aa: CASSPPLSDYTEAFF

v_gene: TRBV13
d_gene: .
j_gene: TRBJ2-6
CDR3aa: CASSSLSGANVLTF

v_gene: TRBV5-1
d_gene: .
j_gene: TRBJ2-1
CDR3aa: CASSLSTLNEQFF

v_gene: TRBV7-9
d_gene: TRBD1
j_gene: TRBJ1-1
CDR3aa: CASSSGGAPFF

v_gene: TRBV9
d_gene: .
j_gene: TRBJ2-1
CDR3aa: CASSVVQGNEQFF

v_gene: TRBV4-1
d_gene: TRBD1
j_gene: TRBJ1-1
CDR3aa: CASSQYRGPNTEAFF

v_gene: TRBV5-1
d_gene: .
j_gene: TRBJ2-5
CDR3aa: CASSLRRAQETQYF

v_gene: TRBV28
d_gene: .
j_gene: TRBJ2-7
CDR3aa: CASSSFFNRGSGENEQYF

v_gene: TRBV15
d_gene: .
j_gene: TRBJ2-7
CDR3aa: CATSREGGFSYEQYF

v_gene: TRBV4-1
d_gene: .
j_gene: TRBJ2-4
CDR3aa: CASSPLGLLAKNIQYF

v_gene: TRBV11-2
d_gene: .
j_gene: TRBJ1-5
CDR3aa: CASSPHGNQPQHF

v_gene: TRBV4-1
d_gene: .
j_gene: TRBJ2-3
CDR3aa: CASSQYSDLFTDTQYF

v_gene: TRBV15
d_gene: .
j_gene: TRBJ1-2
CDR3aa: CATSGEGTGYTF